The clone carrying this TCR beta chain has a single count. Only in-frame clones appear in the TCRdb table, and some are missing; sequencing was by immunoSEQ multiplex PCR. This sample carries roughly 1.4 million clones, 98% of them seen once, and the ten largest clones take 0.3% to 0.45%. The data belong to a study of shared clonotypes between healthy human individuals. There are 15 residues in the CDR3. V dropped 10 bases and J dropped 7; count of bases not matched to a gene: 14. In germline, CDR1 is LNHDA, CDR2 SQIVND (reference sequence). The receptor comes from a man younger than 45 in good health. The chain links TRBV19 to TRBJ2-5; TRBD2 aligns across 11 bases. Sequenced material: naive CD4+ T cells sorted from blood. The subset was: CD45RA+ positively selected. The CDR3 is CATEKVAGGKGTQYF. The CDR3 DNA follows: TGTGCCACGGAGAAGGTAGCGGGAGGGAAGGGGACCCAGTACTTC.